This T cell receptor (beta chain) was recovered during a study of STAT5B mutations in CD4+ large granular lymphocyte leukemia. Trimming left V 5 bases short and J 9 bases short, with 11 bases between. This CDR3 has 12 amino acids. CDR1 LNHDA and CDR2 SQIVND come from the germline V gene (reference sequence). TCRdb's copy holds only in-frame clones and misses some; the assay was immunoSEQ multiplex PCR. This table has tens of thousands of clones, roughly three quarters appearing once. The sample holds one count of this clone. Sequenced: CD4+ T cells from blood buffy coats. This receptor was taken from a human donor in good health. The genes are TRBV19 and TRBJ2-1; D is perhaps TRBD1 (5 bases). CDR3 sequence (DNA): TGTGCCAGTAGTCCCCAGGGTGGTGAGCAGTTCTTC. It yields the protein CASSPQGGEQFF.